Below, one T cell receptor beta chain is given with its context. The antigen is undetermined. Random-hexamer reverse transcription was applied to roughly 0.5 to 1 ug RNA. An immunoSEQ multiplex PCR amplified TCR beta CDR3 over 54 Vbeta and 13 Jbeta. TCRdb itself ran the immunoSEQ multiplex PCR reads through MiXCR, one entry per CDR3 protein. Of some 300,000 distinct CDR3 sequences listed, 89% are singletons. Sequencing of TCR beta was performed on blood CD8+ T cells and on blood CD4+ T cells. The authors negatively isolated CD8+ and CD4+ T cells and FACS-enriched TEMRA cells. Trimming pared 6 bases from V and 3 bases from J, leaving 20 bases between. The CDR3 has 16 residues. In germline, CDR1 is SNHLY, CDR2 FYNNEI. This entry is derived from a study of CD8 T cells in Susac syndrome. Study-level points and caveats: An acknowledgment was made by the study that its TCR sequencing and HLA analysis involved relatively few individuals.

The sequence came from a human donor with multiple sclerosis. Sequencing input: CD8+ T cells from PBMCs. The gene calls are TRBV2 and TRBJ1-1; tentatively, D is TRBD1 (5 bases). The CDR3 region is CASRPSIRGEDTEAFF. CDR3 nucleotide sequence: TGTGCCAGCAGGCCTTCAATCCGGGGGGAGGACACTGAAGCTTTCTTT.